The rows below give T cell receptor beta chains drawn from one sample of a study of regulatory T cells in long-lasting Graves disease. In TCRdb, the multiplex PCR reads were re-called with MiXCR into one record per CDR3 protein. The table lists 350,000 to 450,000 distinct CDR3 sequences, around 17% of them singletons. The data also belong to a second study, concerning T cells in Graves' hyperthyroidism and ophthalmopathy.

The sequenced sample was peripheral blood mononuclear cells (PBMCs), obtained at new diagnosis, from a patient treated with antithyroid drugs. The receptor set was obtained from a man aged 40-49 years with Graves disease. Both conserved end residues are part of each CDR3. The D gene is left open where the match is weak. Only part of the rows carry a size: once, few, many, or a class if the clone is expanded.

CDR3aa: CASSPVRGTSNSPLHF; CDR3nt: TGTGCCAGCTCACCCGTACGGGGTACCTCGAATTCACCCCTCCACTTT; j_gene: TRBJ1-6; abundance: many; v_gene: TRBV18; d_gene: .; len: 16
CDR3aa: CASSGRGSGNTIYF; CDR3nt: TGCGCCAGCAGCGGCAGGGGGTCAGGAAACACCATATATTTT; j_gene: TRBJ1-3; abundance: many; v_gene: TRBV5-1; d_gene: TRBD1; len: 14
CDR3aa: CASSPKGDRRVDIQYF; CDR3nt: TGTGCCAGCAGTCCAAAGGGGGACCGCAGGGTAGACATTCAGTACTTC; j_gene: TRBJ2-4; abundance: many; v_gene: TRBV27; d_gene: .; len: 16
CDR3aa: CAISEATGWDREYNEQFF; CDR3nt: TGTGCCATCAGTGAGGCGACGGGTTGGGACAGGGAATACAATGAGCAGTTCTTC; j_gene: TRBJ2-1; abundance: many; v_gene: TRBV10-3; d_gene: TRBD1; len: 18
CDR3aa: CASSQDSAFLGPGELFF; CDR3nt: TGCGCCAGCAGCCAAGATTCGGCCTTTCTCGGTCCCGGGGAGCTGTTTTTT; j_gene: TRBJ2-2; abundance: .; v_gene: TRBV4-3; d_gene: .; len: 17
CDR3aa: CSARSRSGVAPYEQYF; CDR3nt: TGCAGTGCTAGATCGCGCAGCGGGGTAGCGCCCTACGAGCAGTACTTC; j_gene: TRBJ2-7; abundance: many; v_gene: TRBV20-1; d_gene: TRBD2; len: 16
CDR3aa: CASSSEPLAGGRDTQYF; CDR3nt: TGTGCCAGCAGCTCCGAACCGCTAGCGGGGGGGCGAGATACGCAGTATTTT; j_gene: TRBJ2-3; abundance: many; v_gene: TRBV7-2; d_gene: TRBD2; len: 17
CDR3aa: CATSRDKGQGRFFYNEQFF; CDR3nt: TGTGCCACCAGCAGAGATAAGGGCCAGGGGCGATTTTTCTACAATGAGCAGTTCTTC; j_gene: TRBJ2-1; abundance: few; v_gene: TRBV15; d_gene: .; len: 19
CDR3aa: CASSDGAGGPLDTQYF; CDR3nt: TGTGCCAGCAGTGACGGTGCGGGGGGGCCATTAGATACGCAGTATTTT; j_gene: TRBJ2-3; abundance: many; v_gene: TRBV6-4; d_gene: TRBD2; len: 16
CDR3aa: CASSYTNMNTEAFF; CDR3nt: TGTGCCAGCAGTTACACGAACATGAACACTGAAGCTTTCTTT; j_gene: TRBJ1-1; abundance: .; v_gene: TRBV6-5; d_gene: .; len: 14
CDR3aa: CASSGGGLSAFF; CDR3nt: TGTGCCAGCAGTGGGGGGGGGCTGTCAGCTTTCTTT; j_gene: TRBJ1-1; abundance: many; v_gene: TRBV2; d_gene: .; len: 12
CDR3aa: CASSLGGTLCEQYF; CDR3nt: TGTGCCAGCAGCTTAGGGGGGACCTTGTGCGAGCAGTACTTC; j_gene: TRBJ2-7; abundance: .; v_gene: TRBV7-2; d_gene: .; len: 14
CDR3aa: CASSFETAYGYTF; CDR3nt: TGCGCCAGCAGCTTTGAGACCGCGTACGGCTACACCTTC; j_gene: TRBJ1-2; abundance: many; v_gene: TRBV5-1; d_gene: .; len: 13
CDR3aa: CASRIQRPQMNTEAFF; CDR3nt: TGTGCCAGCAGGATTCAACGTCCCCAAATGAACACTGAAGCTTTCTTT; j_gene: TRBJ1-1; abundance: many; v_gene: TRBV12-3/TRBV12-4; d_gene: .; len: 16
CDR3aa: CASTVTVSYNEQFF; CDR3nt: TGTGCCAGCACCGTGACAGTCTCCTACAATGAGCAGTTCTTC; j_gene: TRBJ2-1; abundance: .; v_gene: TRBV2; d_gene: .; len: 14
CDR3aa: CASSSRRLIVSVVTQYF; CDR3nt: TGTGCCAGCAGCTCGCGCCGGCTTATTGTGAGCGTAGTGACCCAGTACTTC; j_gene: TRBJ2-5; abundance: many; v_gene: TRBV11-1; d_gene: .; len: 17
CDR3aa: CAWTALLNTEAFF; CDR3nt: TGTGCCTGGACAGCCTTATTGAACACTGAAGCTTTCTTT; j_gene: TRBJ1-1; abundance: many; v_gene: TRBV30; d_gene: .; len: 13
CDR3aa: CASSLPRGYQETQYF; CDR3nt: TGCGCCAGCAGCTTACCCCGGGGGTACCAAGAGACCCAGTACTTC; j_gene: TRBJ2-5; abundance: many; v_gene: TRBV5-1; d_gene: .; len: 15
CDR3aa: CATSRESPRGEAFF; CDR3nt: TGTGCCACCAGCAGAGAGTCGCCGAGAGGTGAAGCTTTCTTT; j_gene: TRBJ1-1; abundance: many; v_gene: TRBV15; d_gene: .; len: 14
CDR3aa: CASSQVGMGDEKLFF; CDR3nt: TGCGCCAGCAGCCAAGTTGGGATGGGGGATGAAAAACTGTTTTTT; j_gene: TRBJ1-4; abundance: few; v_gene: TRBV4-3; d_gene: .; len: 15
CDR3aa: CATSRENRGGGGYTF; CDR3nt: TGTGCCACCAGCAGAGAGAACAGGGGAGGAGGGGGCTACACCTTC; j_gene: TRBJ1-2; abundance: .; v_gene: TRBV15; d_gene: TRBD1; len: 15
CDR3aa: CASRLSGGANNEQFF; CDR3nt: TGTGCCAGTAGGTTAAGCGGGGGGGCTAACAATGAGCAGTTCTTC; j_gene: TRBJ2-1; abundance: .; v_gene: TRBV19; d_gene: TRBD2; len: 15
CDR3aa: CASSLRQFNQPQHF; CDR3nt: TGTGCCAGCAGTTTGCGACAGTTCAATCAGCCCCAGCATTTT; j_gene: TRBJ1-5; abundance: many; v_gene: TRBV28; d_gene: .; len: 14
CDR3aa: CASSYSKDRGNTEAFF; CDR3nt: TGTGCCAGCAGTTACTCAAAGGACAGGGGGAACACTGAAGCTTTCTTT; j_gene: TRBJ1-1; abundance: many; v_gene: TRBV6-5; d_gene: TRBD1; len: 16
CDR3aa: CARYRVYSYEQYF; CDR3nt: TGTGCCAGGTACAGGGTTTACTCCTACGAGCAGTACTTC; j_gene: TRBJ2-7; abundance: many; v_gene: TRBV6-1; d_gene: .; len: 13
CDR3aa: CSAIGVIFGHEQYF; CDR3nt: TGCAGTGCCATAGGGGTAATCTTCGGTCACGAGCAGTACTTC; j_gene: TRBJ2-7; abundance: many; v_gene: TRBV20-1; d_gene: .; len: 14
CDR3aa: CASSYRPRGSNQPQHF; CDR3nt: TGTGCCAGCAGTTACCGCCCCAGGGGGAGTAATCAGCCCCAGCATTTT; j_gene: TRBJ1-5; abundance: .; v_gene: TRBV6-5; d_gene: TRBD1; len: 16
CDR3aa: CASSHRGSQETQYF; CDR3nt: TGTGCCAGCAGTCATCGGGGTTCCCAAGAGACCCAGTACTTC; j_gene: TRBJ2-5; abundance: .; v_gene: TRBV12-3/TRBV12-4; d_gene: .; len: 14
CDR3aa: CASSPLDRAGNTIYF; CDR3nt: TGTGCCAGCAGCCCCCTGGACAGAGCTGGAAACACCATATATTTT; j_gene: TRBJ1-3; abundance: .; v_gene: TRBV5-6; d_gene: .; len: 15
CDR3aa: CASSPPHRFPEQYF; CDR3nt: TGTGCCAGCTCACCACCGCACCGATTCCCCGAGCAGTACTTC; j_gene: TRBJ2-7; abundance: many; v_gene: TRBV18; d_gene: .; len: 14
CDR3aa: CASSFEAFRGTEAFF; CDR3nt: TGCGCCAGCAGCTTCGAAGCCTTTCGGGGGACTGAAGCTTTCTTT; j_gene: TRBJ1-1; abundance: many; v_gene: TRBV5-1; d_gene: .; len: 15
CDR3aa: CASSDEGNYGYTF; CDR3nt: TGTGCCAGCAGTGATGAGGGGAACTATGGCTACACCTTC; j_gene: TRBJ1-2; abundance: many; v_gene: TRBV2; d_gene: .; len: 13
CDR3aa: CASSLRGGRSYNEQFF; CDR3nt: TGTGCCAGCAGCTTACGTGGCGGGAGGTCCTACAATGAGCAGTTCTTC; j_gene: TRBJ2-1; abundance: many; v_gene: TRBV7-2; d_gene: TRBD2; len: 16
CDR3aa: CSAGGGSGVNTDTQYF; CDR3nt: TGCAGTGCCGGTGGAGGTAGCGGGGTGAACACAGATACGCAGTATTTT; j_gene: TRBJ2-3; abundance: many; v_gene: TRBV20-1; d_gene: TRBD2; len: 16
CDR3aa: CASSQDPQADTQYF; CDR3nt: TGCGCCAGCAGCCAAGATCCTCAGGCAGATACGCAGTATTTT; j_gene: TRBJ2-3; abundance: many; v_gene: TRBV4-3; d_gene: .; len: 14
CDR3aa: CASSESNAYTEAFF; CDR3nt: TGCGCCAGCAGTGAGTCGAACGCGTACACTGAAGCTTTCTTT; j_gene: TRBJ1-1; abundance: many; v_gene: TRBV10-2; d_gene: .; len: 14
CDR3aa: CASSRTEGPGELFF; CDR3nt: TGTGCCAGCAGCCGGACAGAGGGCCCAGGGGAGCTGTTTTTT; j_gene: TRBJ2-2; abundance: many; v_gene: TRBV12-3/TRBV12-4; d_gene: .; len: 14
CDR3aa: CASSLLATRDHNEQFF; CDR3nt: TGTGCCAGCAGCTTATTGGCTACAAGGGACCACAATGAGCAGTTCTTC; j_gene: TRBJ2-1; abundance: many; v_gene: TRBV7-3; d_gene: .; len: 16
CDR3aa: CATSNSGPDTQYF; CDR3nt: TGTGCCACCAGTAACAGCGGACCAGATACGCAGTATTTT; j_gene: TRBJ2-3; abundance: once; v_gene: TRBV24-1; d_gene: .; len: 13
CDR3aa: CSAQSSGTGVQETQYF; CDR3nt: TGCAGTGCTCAATCATCCGGGACAGGGGTGCAGGAGACCCAGTACTTC; j_gene: TRBJ2-5; abundance: many; v_gene: TRBV20-1; d_gene: TRBD1; len: 16
CDR3aa: CASSLGTTEAFF; CDR3nt: TGTGCCAGCAGTTTGGGTACAACTGAAGCTTTCTTT; j_gene: TRBJ1-1; abundance: many; v_gene: TRBV28; d_gene: .; len: 12